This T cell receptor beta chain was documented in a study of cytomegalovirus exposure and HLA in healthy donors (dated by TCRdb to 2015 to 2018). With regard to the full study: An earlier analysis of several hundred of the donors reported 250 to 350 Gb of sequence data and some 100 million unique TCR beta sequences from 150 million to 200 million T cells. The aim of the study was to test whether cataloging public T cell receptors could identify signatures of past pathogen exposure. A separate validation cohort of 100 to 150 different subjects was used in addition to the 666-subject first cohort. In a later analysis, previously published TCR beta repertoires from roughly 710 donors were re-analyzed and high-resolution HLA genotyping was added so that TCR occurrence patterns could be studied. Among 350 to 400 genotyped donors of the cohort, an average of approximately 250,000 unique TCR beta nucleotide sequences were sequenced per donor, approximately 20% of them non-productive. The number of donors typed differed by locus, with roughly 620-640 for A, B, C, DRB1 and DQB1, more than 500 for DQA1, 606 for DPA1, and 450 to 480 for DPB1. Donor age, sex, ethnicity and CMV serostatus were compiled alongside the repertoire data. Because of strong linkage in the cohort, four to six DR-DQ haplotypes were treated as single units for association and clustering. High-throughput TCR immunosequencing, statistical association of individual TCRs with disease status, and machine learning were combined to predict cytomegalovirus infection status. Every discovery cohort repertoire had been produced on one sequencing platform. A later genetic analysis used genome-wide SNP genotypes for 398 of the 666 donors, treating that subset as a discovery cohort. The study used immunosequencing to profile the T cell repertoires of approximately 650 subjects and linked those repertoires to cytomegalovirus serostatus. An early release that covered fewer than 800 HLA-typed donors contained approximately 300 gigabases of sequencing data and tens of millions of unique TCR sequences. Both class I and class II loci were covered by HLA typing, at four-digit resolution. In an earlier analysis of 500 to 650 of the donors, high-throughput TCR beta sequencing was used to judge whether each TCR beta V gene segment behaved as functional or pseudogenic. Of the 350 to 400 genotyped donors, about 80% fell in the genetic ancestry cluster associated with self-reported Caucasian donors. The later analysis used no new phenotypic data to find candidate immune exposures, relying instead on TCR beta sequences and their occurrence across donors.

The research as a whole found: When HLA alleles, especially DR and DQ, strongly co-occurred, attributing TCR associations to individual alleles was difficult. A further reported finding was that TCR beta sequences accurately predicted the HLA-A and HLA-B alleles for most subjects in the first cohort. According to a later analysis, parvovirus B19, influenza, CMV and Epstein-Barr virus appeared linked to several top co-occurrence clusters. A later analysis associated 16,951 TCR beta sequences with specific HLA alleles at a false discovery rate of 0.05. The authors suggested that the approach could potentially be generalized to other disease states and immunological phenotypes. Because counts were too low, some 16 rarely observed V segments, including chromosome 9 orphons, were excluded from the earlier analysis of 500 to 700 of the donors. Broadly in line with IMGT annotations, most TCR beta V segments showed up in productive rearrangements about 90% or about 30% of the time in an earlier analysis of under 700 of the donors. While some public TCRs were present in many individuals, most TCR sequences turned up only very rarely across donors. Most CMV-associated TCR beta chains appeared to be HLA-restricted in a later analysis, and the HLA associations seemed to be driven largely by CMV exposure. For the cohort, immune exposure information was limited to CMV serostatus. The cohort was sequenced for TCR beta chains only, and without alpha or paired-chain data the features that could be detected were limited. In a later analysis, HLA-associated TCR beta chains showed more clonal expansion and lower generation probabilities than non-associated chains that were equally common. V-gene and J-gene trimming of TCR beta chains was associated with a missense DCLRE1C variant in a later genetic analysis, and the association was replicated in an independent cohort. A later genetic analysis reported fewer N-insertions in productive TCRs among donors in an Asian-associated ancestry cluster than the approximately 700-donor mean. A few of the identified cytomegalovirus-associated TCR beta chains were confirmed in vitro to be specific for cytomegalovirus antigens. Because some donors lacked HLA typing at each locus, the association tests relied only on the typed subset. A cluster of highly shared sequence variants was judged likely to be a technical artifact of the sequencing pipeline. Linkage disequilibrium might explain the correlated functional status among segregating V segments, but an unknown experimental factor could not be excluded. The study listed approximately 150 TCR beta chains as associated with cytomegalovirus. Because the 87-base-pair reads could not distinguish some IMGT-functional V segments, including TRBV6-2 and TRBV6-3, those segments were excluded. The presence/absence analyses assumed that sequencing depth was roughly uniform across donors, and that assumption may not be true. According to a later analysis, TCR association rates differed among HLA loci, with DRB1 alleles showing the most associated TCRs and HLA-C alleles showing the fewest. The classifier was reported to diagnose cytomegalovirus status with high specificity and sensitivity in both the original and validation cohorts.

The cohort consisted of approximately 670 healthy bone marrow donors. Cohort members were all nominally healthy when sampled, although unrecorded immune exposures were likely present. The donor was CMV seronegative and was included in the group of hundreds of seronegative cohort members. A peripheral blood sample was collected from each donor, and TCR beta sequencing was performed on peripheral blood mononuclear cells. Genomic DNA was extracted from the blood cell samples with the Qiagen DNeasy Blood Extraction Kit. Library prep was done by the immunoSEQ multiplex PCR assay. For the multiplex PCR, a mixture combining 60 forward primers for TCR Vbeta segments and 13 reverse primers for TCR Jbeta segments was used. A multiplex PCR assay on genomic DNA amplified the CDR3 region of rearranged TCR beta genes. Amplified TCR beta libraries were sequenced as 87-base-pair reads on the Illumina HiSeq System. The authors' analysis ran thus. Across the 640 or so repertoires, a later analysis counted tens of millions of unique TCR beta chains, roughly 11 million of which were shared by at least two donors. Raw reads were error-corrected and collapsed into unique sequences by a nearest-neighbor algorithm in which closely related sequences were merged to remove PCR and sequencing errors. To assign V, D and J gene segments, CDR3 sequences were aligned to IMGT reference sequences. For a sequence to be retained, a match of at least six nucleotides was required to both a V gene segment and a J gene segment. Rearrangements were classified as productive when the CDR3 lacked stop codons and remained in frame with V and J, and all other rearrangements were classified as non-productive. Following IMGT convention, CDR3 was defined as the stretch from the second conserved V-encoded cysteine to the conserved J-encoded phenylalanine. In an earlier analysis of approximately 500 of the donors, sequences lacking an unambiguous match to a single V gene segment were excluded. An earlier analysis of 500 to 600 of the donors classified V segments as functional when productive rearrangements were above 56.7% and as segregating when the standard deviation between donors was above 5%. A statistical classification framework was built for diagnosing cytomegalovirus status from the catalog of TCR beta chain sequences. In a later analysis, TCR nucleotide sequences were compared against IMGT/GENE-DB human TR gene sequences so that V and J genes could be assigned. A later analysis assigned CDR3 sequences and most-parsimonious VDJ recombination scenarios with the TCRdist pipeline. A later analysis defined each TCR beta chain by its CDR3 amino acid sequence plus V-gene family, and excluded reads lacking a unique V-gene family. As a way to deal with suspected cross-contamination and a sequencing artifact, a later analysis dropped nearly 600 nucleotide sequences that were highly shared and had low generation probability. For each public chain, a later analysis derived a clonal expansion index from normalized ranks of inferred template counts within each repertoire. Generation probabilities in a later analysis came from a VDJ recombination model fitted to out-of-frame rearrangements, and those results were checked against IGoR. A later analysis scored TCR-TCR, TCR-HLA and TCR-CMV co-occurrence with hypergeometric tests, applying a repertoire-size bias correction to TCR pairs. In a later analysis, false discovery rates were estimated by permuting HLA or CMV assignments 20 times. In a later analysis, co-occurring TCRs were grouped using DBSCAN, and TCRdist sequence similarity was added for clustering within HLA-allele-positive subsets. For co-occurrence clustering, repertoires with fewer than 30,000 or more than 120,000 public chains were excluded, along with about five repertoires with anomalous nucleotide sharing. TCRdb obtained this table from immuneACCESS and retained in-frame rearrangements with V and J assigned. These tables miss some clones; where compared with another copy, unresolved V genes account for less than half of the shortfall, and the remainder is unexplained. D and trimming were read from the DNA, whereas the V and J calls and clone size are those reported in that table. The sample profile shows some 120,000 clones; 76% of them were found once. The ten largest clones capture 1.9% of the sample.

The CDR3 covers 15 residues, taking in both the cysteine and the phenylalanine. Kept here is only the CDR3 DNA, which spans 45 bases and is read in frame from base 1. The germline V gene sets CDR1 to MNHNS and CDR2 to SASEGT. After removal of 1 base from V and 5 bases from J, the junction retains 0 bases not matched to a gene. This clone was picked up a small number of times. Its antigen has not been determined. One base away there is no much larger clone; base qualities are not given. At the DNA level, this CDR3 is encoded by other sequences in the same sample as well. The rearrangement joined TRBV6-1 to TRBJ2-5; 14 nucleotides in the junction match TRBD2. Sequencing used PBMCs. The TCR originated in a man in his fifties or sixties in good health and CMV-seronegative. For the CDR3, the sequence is CASSEGTSGGETQYF. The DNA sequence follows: TGTGCCAGCAGTGAAGGGACTAGCGGGGGGGAGACCCAGTACTTC.